Listed here are 26 T cell receptor beta chains from one sample, sequenced in a study of CD8 T cells in ankylosing spondylitis. TCRdb used MiXCR to reprocess the 5' RACE reads, holding one entry per CDR3 protein. This sample has some 70,000 distinct CDR3 sequences; approximately 5.3% occur once, and the top ten carry over 2%. Specimen: blood, either unsorted or a sorted T cell fraction (not recorded which). The receptors derive from a male donor with ankylosing spondylitis or in good health (not recorded which).

This clonotype showed up many times. The J gene is TRBJ2-3, the V gene TRBV7-2; D unclear. Germline CDR1 is SGHTA and CDR2 is FQGNSA. The CDR3 length is 13 residues. V lost 1 base, J lost 7 bases, and 9 bases lay in between. The CDR3 here is CASSLGFGYTQYF. The CDR3 coding sequence is TGTGCCAGCAGCTTAGGATTCGGTTATACGCAGTATTTT.

This clonotype was recorded many times. The genes are TRBV10-3 and TRBJ2-1; the D gene is possibly TRBD2 (5 bases). The V end was cut by 5 bases, the J end by 4 bases, with 15 bases between. The CDR3 spans 15 residues. Germline CDR1 and CDR2: ENHRY and SYGVKD. The DNA for the CDR3 is TGTGCCATCAGTCCGGACGGAGGATTATACAATGAGCAGTTCTTC. Amino acid sequence: CAISPDGGLYNEQFF.

A note on this clonotype: This may arise from a read error, as a much more abundant clone is one base away. The V and J genes are TRBV7-8 and TRBJ2-2, with 10 bases that match TRBD1. CDR3 length: 16 residues. Germline V gene sequence: CDR1 SGHVS, CDR2 FQNEAQ. In DNA, the CDR3 is TGTGTCAGCATCGAGTGGGACAGGGGGAACACCGGGGAGCTGTTTTTT. Its protein product is CVSIEWDRGNTGELFF.

This clonotype appeared many times. The chain uses TRBV5-1 and TRBJ2-3; 7 nucleotides align to TRBD2. The CDR3 runs 15 residues. The germline gives CDR1 SGHRS, CDR2 YFSETQ. V was pared by 0 bases and J by 6 bases, with 7 bases of the junction left unmatched. The CDR3 spells CASSLDLAEADTQYF. The CDR3 nucleotides read TGCGCCAGCAGCTTGGATCTAGCGGAGGCCGATACGCAGTATTTT.

This clonotype was observed many times. The chain joins TRBV29-1 to TRBJ1-2; 9 nucleotides agree with TRBD1. The CDR3 runs 14 residues. The V gene's germline CDR1 is SQVTM and CDR2 ANQGSEA. The V and J ends lost 0 bases and 5 bases, in that order; junction bases with no gene match: 4. The DNA of the CDR3 is TGCAGCGTTGAAGATACACAGGGGGCTTATGGCTACACCTTC. It is translated as CSVEDTQGAYGYTF.

This clonotype was counted ten times or more. This chain connects TRBV20-1 to TRBJ2-1; 9 bases map to TRBD2. CDR3 length equals 16 residues. Trimming took 0 bases from V and 7 from J; bases not matched to a gene: 10. The germline V gene encodes CDR1 DFQATT and CDR2 SNEGSKA (reference sequence). This chain's CDR3 is CSARDPLAGVSNEQFF. The CDR3 DNA follows: TGCAGTGCTAGAGATCCTTTAGCGGGGGTCAGTAATGAGCAGTTCTTC.

This clonotype was recorded many times. J is TRBJ2-1 and V is TRBV27; 8 nucleotides agree with TRBD2. V was pared by 6 bases and J by 4 bases, with 8 bases of the junction left unmatched. CDR3 length: 15 residues. Germline-derived CDR1 and CDR2 are MNHEY and SMNVEV (reference sequence). The CDR3 is CASSLPGGTYNEQFF. CDR3 in DNA: TGTGCCAGCAGCCTCCCGGGGGGGACTTACAATGAGCAGTTCTTC.

This clonotype was counted many times. The rearrangement uses TRBV29-1 and TRBJ2-5, with D unresolved. This CDR3 region has 11 residues. V was trimmed by 6 bases and J by 10 bases, leaving 15 bases between them. Germline CDR1 reads SQVTM; CDR2 reads ANQGSEA. The CDR3 is CSVGPQERQYF. CDR3 coding DNA: TGCAGCGTCGGCCCCCAAGAACGCCAGTACTTC.

This clonotype was seen at least ten times. The V gene is TRBV11-2, the J gene TRBJ2-2, with D unresolved. Germline values: CDR1 SGHAT, CDR2 FQNNGV. CDR3 length equals 13 residues. The V end lost 5 bases, the J end lost 1 base, and 5 bases lay between the germline ends. The DNA of the CDR3 is TGTGCCAGCAGCCCACAGAACACCGGGGAGCTGTTTTTT. It yields the protein CASSPQNTGELFF.

This clonotype was observed many times. The chain employs TRBV6-1 and TRBJ1-2; a weak D match, TRBD1 (5 bases). V lost 7 bases to trimming and J lost 10 bases, with 16 bases between them. The CDR3 has 12 amino acids. Germline V gives CDR1 MNHNS, CDR2 SASEGT. The CDR3 loop reads CASIGYNRPYTF. CDR3 in DNA: TGTGCCAGCATAGGCTACAACAGGCCCTACACCTTC.

There are many counts of this clonotype. This chain links TRBV7-2 with TRBJ2-2; D is unresolved. Germline CDR1 is SGHTA and CDR2 is FQGNSA. Trimming cost V 6 bases and J 0 bases, with 8 bases left between them. There are 14 residues in the CDR3. The CDR3 region is CASRPVANTGELFF. The CDR3 nucleotides are TGTGCCAGCAGGCCTGTAGCGAACACCGGGGAGCTGTTTTTT. The variable domain in full, completed from reference TRBV7-2 and TRBJ2-2, reads GAGVSQSPSNKVTEKGKDVELRCDPISGHTALYWYRQSLGQGLEFLIYFQGNSAPDKSGLPSDRFSAERTGGSVSTLTIQRTQQEDSAVYLCASRPVANTGELFFGEGSRLTVL.

This clonotype was seen repeatedly, ten times or more. The chain carries TRBV27 and TRBJ1-1; the match to TRBD1 covers 7 bases. This CDR3 region has 12 residues. Unmatched junction bases numbered 10, after V lost 5 bases and J lost 13 bases. CDR1 is MNHEY and CDR2 is SMNVEV in the germline V gene (reference sequence). CDR3 nucleotides: TGTGCCAGCAGTCGCGGACAGGCAGAGGTTTTCTTT. It yields the protein CASSRGQAEVFF.

The sample holds many counts of this clonotype. This sequence joins TRBV28 and TRBJ2-3, with D perhaps matching TRBD2 (5 bases). The length of the CDR3 is 14 residues. Germline V gene sequence: CDR1 MDHEN, CDR2 SYDVKM. V lost 2 bases to trimming and J lost 2 bases, with 8 bases between them. CDR3 in amino acids: CASSLSGVTDTQYF. The CDR3, as DNA: TGTGCCAGCAGTTTAAGCGGTGTCACAGATACGCAGTATTTT.

In this sample, this clonotype turned up many times. The CDR3 protein is CASSLTSGDPSYEQYF. The CDR3 DNA follows: TGCGCCAGCAGCTTGACTAGCGGGGATCCCTCCTACGAGCAGTACTTC. The chain links TRBV5-1 to TRBJ2-7, with TRBD2 matching 10 bases. Trimming at V came to 1 base and at J to 0 bases, leaving 4 bases not matched to a gene. Looked up from germline, CDR1 is SGHRS and CDR2 is YFSETQ. CDR3 size: 16 residues.

This clonotype has at least ten counts. The genes are TRBV30 and TRBJ2-5; D uncertain. This CDR3 has 12 residues. Per germline, CDR1 GTSNPN and CDR2 SVGIG (reference sequence). Trimming cost V 8 bases and J 6 bases, with 16 bases left between them. CDR3 sequence: CAPPNRRKTQYF. CDR3 sequence (DNA): TGTGCCCCTCCGAACCGCCGAAAGACCCAGTACTTC.

V gene TRBV20-1 combines with J gene TRBJ2-5, with TRBD2 matching over 12 bases. The CDR3 totals 20 residues. Losses at the gene ends were 6 bases for V and 5 bases for J; bases not matched to a gene: 25. Germline V gene data show CDR1 as DFQATT and CDR2 as SNEGSKA (reference sequence). CDR3 residues: CSARGGGGLTSGGPEETQYF. The CDR3 nucleotides are TGCAGTGCCCGGGGCGGCGGGGGACTAACTAGCGGGGGGCCGGAGGAGACCCAGTACTTC.

V usage is TRBV30 and J usage is TRBJ2-1, with D maybe TRBD1 (6 bases). The CDR3 runs 11 residues. V was shortened by 6 bases and J by 8 bases, with 11 bases between the two germline ends. From germline, CDR1 is GTSNPN and CDR2 SVGIG (reference sequence). CDR3 DNA: TGTGCCTGTACAGGGTACGATGAGCAGTTCTTC. Its protein is CACTGYDEQFF.

This clonotype was recorded at least ten times. The V call is TRBV20-1, the J call TRBJ1-5, with D tentatively TRBD1 (6 bases). The germline V gene encodes CDR1 DFQATT and CDR2 SNEGSKA (reference sequence). V dropped 7 bases and J dropped 0 bases, with 19 bases sitting between them. The CDR3 loop spans 16 amino acids. Here the CDR3 DNA reads TGCAGTGTTTCAGACCAGGGGTTCTATAGCAATCAGCCCCAGCATTTT. This gives the protein CSVSDQGFYSNQPQHF.

This clonotype was found many times. V usage is TRBV5-1 and J usage is TRBJ2-3; TRBD2 matches at 7 bases. J lost 5 bases, V lost 4 bases, and 7 bases had no gene match. Germline V gene data show CDR1 as SGHRS and CDR2 as YFSETQ. The CDR3 has 14 amino acids. Written as DNA, the CDR3 is TGCGCCAGCAGCCTAACTAGCGTTGGAGATACGCAGTATTTT. Translating it yields CASSLTSVGDTQYF. The full variable domain, in which reference TRBV5-1 and TRBJ2-3 provide the parts outside the CDR3, is KAGVTQTPRYLIKTRGQQVTLSCSPISGHRSVSWYQQTPGQGLQFLFEYFSETQRNKGNFPGRFSGRQFSNSRSEMNVSTLELGDSALYLCASSLTSVGDTQYFGPGTRLTVL.

This clonotype was picked up many times. The chain joins TRBV27 to TRBJ1-2; a possible D gene is TRBD1 (5 bases). Per the germline V gene, CDR1 is MNHEY and CDR2 is SMNVEV (reference sequence). The CDR3 covers 17 residues. Trimming pared 5 bases from V and 2 bases from J, leaving 21 bases between. CDR3 protein: CASSPLLRDRRNYGYTF. For the CDR3, the DNA is TGTGCCAGCAGTCCGCTCCTCCGGGACCGAAGAAACTATGGCTACACCTTC.

This clonotype was recorded many times. As DNA, the CDR3 is TGCAGCGTTGAGCGGCAGGCTAGCACAGATACGCAGTATTTT. Protein: CSVERQASTDTQYF. The V and J genes are TRBV29-1 and TRBJ2-3; D is undetermined. The CDR3 contains 14 residues. CDR1 and CDR2 from the germline V gene are SQVTM and ANQGSEA. The V and J ends lost 3 bases and 0 bases respectively, with 10 bases between them.

The chain is built from TRBV7-9 and TRBJ1-5; D unresolved. Trimming took off 3 bases at V and 2 bases at J, with 8 bases between the two ends. Germline CDR1 is SEHNR and CDR2 is FQNEAQ (reference sequence). This CDR3 has 14 residues. In DNA, the CDR3 is TGTGCCAGCAGCTTTGGGTATGGCAATCAGCCCCAGCATTTT. It codes for CASSFGYGNQPQHF.

This clonotype was picked up many times. The chain recombines TRBV7-6 with TRBJ1-2, with 8 bases aligning to TRBD1. This CDR3 has 13 residues. In germline, CDR1 is SGHVS, CDR2 FNYEAQ. V was pared by 4 bases and J by 7 bases, with 5 bases of the junction left unmatched. As DNA, the CDR3 is TGTGCCAGCAGCTCCTATGACAGGGGTGGCTACACCTTC. Amino acid sequence: CASSSYDRGGYTF.

This clonotype came up many times. The chain couples TRBV7-8 to TRBJ1-5; D is unresolved. Germline V lookup: CDR1 SGHVS, CDR2 FQNEAQ. This CDR3 has 13 amino acids. Trimming took 5 bases from V and 4 from J, leaving 9 bases between them. This CDR3 is CASSITENQPQHF. CDR3 DNA: TGTGCCAGCAGCATCACAGAGAATCAGCCCCAGCATTTT.

This rearrangement joins TRBV7-9 to TRBJ1-4; a possible D gene is TRBD1 (5 bases). This CDR3 has 12 amino acids. The germline CDR1 and CDR2 sequences are SEHNR and FQNEAQ (reference sequence). With 5 bases removed from V and 8 bases from J, the gap between germline ends came to 9 bases. CDR3 sequence: CASSRGVEKLFF. The CDR3 coding sequence is TGTGCCAGCAGCCGAGGGGTCGAAAAACTGTTTTTT.

The sample holds a few counts of this clonotype. One end of the junction does not line up with germline, which may come from a read error. The rearrangement joins TRBV7-2 to TRBJ2-3; 9 bases align to TRBD2. Germline V gene sequence: CDR1 SGHTA, CDR2 FQGNSA. The CDR3 sequence is 12 residues long. CDR3 amino acids: CASSLDLAGKNF. The CDR3 DNA sequence: TGTGCCAGCAGCTTAGACCTAGCGGGGAAGAATTTT.